Each of the 14 T cell receptor beta chains below was sequenced from the same sample in a study of blood T cell repertoires in COVID-19. Produced via immunoSEQ multiplex PCR; TCRdb's table is partial and in-frame only. The sample carries approximately 180,000 clones, roughly four fifths recorded once. Sequencing was done on a sample of peripheral blood. These receptors were obtained from a woman older than 75 with COVID-19, enrolled during active disease.

V is TRBV19 and J is TRBJ2-7; D call uncertain. This CDR3 is 14 amino acids long. Germline assignment: CDR1 LNHDA and CDR2 SQIVND (reference sequence). The V end lost 2 bases, the J end lost 2 bases, and 10 bases lay between the germline ends. The CDR3 DNA reads TGTGCCAGTAGTATAAATTCAGTAACCTACGAGCAGTACTTC. This codes for CASSINSVTYEQYF.

The genes are TRBV5-1 and TRBJ2-5; 10 nucleotides match TRBD1. This CDR3 is built from 14 residues. CDR1 SGHRS and CDR2 YFSETQ come from the germline V gene. V dropped 0 bases and J dropped 4; count of bases not matched to a gene: 0. CDR3 sequence (DNA): TGCGCCAGCAGCTTGGGGGACAGGGGAGAGACCCAGTACTTC. Encoded protein: CASSLGDRGETQYF.

The J gene is TRBJ1-2, the V gene TRBV30; 7 bases line up with TRBD1. V trimming: 3 bases; J trimming: 7 bases; junction bases outside the gene matches: 11. Germline V lookup: CDR1 GTSNPN, CDR2 SVGIG (reference sequence). The CDR3 covers 14 residues. The DNA for the CDR3 is TGTGCCTGGAGAGTCCCTACAGGGGAATTTGGCTACACCTTC. Protein: CAWRVPTGEFGYTF.

Notes on this clone: The identical CDR3 is also encoded by other nucleotide sequences in the sample. This chain links TRBV5-6 with TRBJ2-2; D is possibly TRBD1 (6 bases). Per germline, CDR1 SGHDT and CDR2 YYEEEE. The germline V and J ends were trimmed by 0 bases and 6 bases, with 6 bases remaining between them. The CDR3 totals 13 residues. The CDR3 region is CASSLGGPGELFF. The CDR3 DNA reads as TGTGCCAGCAGCTTGGGGGGGCCCGGGGAGCTGTTTTTT.

The rearrangement uses TRBV5-4 and TRBJ2-3; 10 bases line up with TRBD2. Germline lookup yields CDR1 SGHNT and CDR2 YYREEE (reference sequence). The CDR3 consists of 15 residues. V lost 4 bases and J lost 2; bases outside the gene matches: 4. The CDR3, as DNA: TGTGCCAGCAGCCCCGGACTAGCGGACACAGATACGCAGTATTTT. Its translation is CASSPGLADTDTQYF.

J is TRBJ2-1 and V is TRBV5-1; 7 bases line up with TRBD2. J lost 9 bases, V lost 3 bases, and 3 bases had no gene match. The CDR3 is 12 residues long. Germline V lookup: CDR1 SGHRS, CDR2 YFSETQ. The CDR3 loop reads CASSSLALEQFF. For the CDR3, the DNA is TGCGCCAGCAGCTCACTAGCGCTTGAGCAGTTCTTC.

The CDR3 here is CASSERRASTDTQYF. The CDR3 region has the DNA TGTGCCAGCAGTGAAAGGCGGGCTAGCACAGATACGCAGTATTTT. The chain uses TRBV6-1 and TRBJ2-3, with D possibly matching TRBD2 (5 bases). The ends were cut back, 2 bases at V and 0 bases at J, with 9 bases in the middle. Per germline, CDR1 MNHNS and CDR2 SASEGT. The CDR3 totals 15 residues.

V is TRBV10-3 and J is TRBJ2-7; 9 bases match TRBD1. The CDR3 extends over 13 amino acids. Per germline, CDR1 ENHRY and CDR2 SYGVKD. V gave up 6 bases and J gave up 6 bases; unmatched junction bases: 6. The CDR3: CAISRDREAEQYF. The DNA for the CDR3 is TGTGCCATCAGCAGGGACAGGGAGGCCGAGCAGTACTTC.

This clone showed up just once. The chain links TRBV11-2 to TRBJ2-1; maybe TRBD2 (5 bases). Germline lookup yields CDR1 SGHAT and CDR2 FQNNGV. Between the trimmed V and J ends, which lost 5 bases and 0 bases, there was a span of 14 bases. The CDR3 spans 16 residues. The CDR3 spells CASSPRTGSSYNEQFF. The DNA of the CDR3 is TGTGCCAGCAGCCCGAGAACGGGGTCCTCCTACAATGAGCAGTTCTTC.

The sample holds one count of this clone. V usage is TRBV5-1 and J usage is TRBJ2-2, with 8 bases matching TRBD2. With 0 bases clipped from V and 5 bases from J, the junction kept 9 bases outside the gene matches. The CDR3 sequence is 17 residues long. Germline-derived CDR1 and CDR2 are SGHRS and YFSETQ. The CDR3 DNA reads as TGCGCCAGCAGCTTGGGGCCCAGCGGGGGAGGAACCGGGGAGCTGTTTTTT. This sequence encodes CASSLGPSGGGTGELFF.

This rearrangement joins TRBV10-3 to TRBJ2-1; no firm D call. This CDR3 comprises 14 residues. Germline-derived CDR1 and CDR2 are ENHRY and SYGVKD. V dropped 6 bases and J dropped 4 bases, with 13 bases sitting between them. CDR3 coding DNA: TGTGCCATCAGCCTCGCGGCTTCTTACAATGAGCAGTTCTTC. It encodes CAISLAASYNEQFF.

The chain joins TRBV5-1 to TRBJ2-1; TRBD2 is a possible D gene (5 bases). The germline V gene has CDR1 SGHRS and CDR2 YFSETQ. V gave up 2 bases and J gave up 12 bases, with 18 bases separating them. The CDR3 extends over 14 amino acids. The CDR3 loop is CASSFGGSPPGQFF. CDR3 DNA sequence: TGCGCCAGCAGCTTCGGAGGCTCACCTCCAGGGCAGTTCTTC.

This clone came up a few times. The chain joins TRBV6-6 to TRBJ2-1, with a weak D call TRBD2 (6 bases). V shed 1 base and J shed 5 bases, with 15 bases lying between them. The CDR3 totals 16 residues. Germline V CDR1 and CDR2: MNHNY, SVGAGI (reference sequence). CDR3 bases: TGTGCCAGCAGTTACTGGGACTCGCCTCCAAACAATGAGCAGTTCTTC. Translated: CASSYWDSPPNNEQFF.

The chain employs TRBV9 and TRBJ2-3, with 7 bases aligning to TRBD2. After removal of 0 bases from V and 6 bases from J, the junction contained 4 bases not matched to a gene. The CDR3 covers 14 residues. Germline CDR1 SGDLS, CDR2 YYNGEE. The CDR3 coding sequence is TGTGCCAGCAGCGTAGGACTAGCAGGGGATACGCAGTATTTT. Translating it yields CASSVGLAGDTQYF.